Presented here are 19 T cell receptor beta chains from one specimen sequenced in a study of spatial heterogeneity in lung cancer (dated by TCRdb to between 2017 and 2020). Study-level results and caveats: A correlation was observed between the number of expanded intratumoral alpha and beta TCRs and the tumor nonsynonymous mutation count.

Interpreted using the paper, the time point label stands for: sample taken at primary tumor resection. The library was made by 5' RACE. The sequencing machine was a NextSeq 500. The raw public reads went through TCRdb reprocessing: fastp at Q25, MiXCR clone calling, in-frame beta chains kept. Each CDR3 protein gets just one entry, which takes the most common genes and DNA from the rows behind it. This sample gives about 29,000 distinct CDR3 sequences in total; approximately 7% of them show up just once. The leading ten clones occupy about 24% of the sample. No antigen has been identified for these receptors. This specimen was lung tumor tissue, taken at surgery. These receptors were obtained from a male donor with early-stage non-small cell lung cancer.

This clonotype was seen repeatedly, ten times or more. The chain has TRBV18 and TRBJ2-2; perhaps TRBD1 as D (6 bases). The CDR3 is made up of 15 amino acids. Germline assignment: CDR1 KGHSH and CDR2 LQKENI. V lost 3 bases, J lost 6 bases, and 14 bases lay in between. The CDR3 reads CASSPFQGFAGELFF. The CDR3 DNA follows: TGTGCCAGCTCACCCTTCCAGGGGTTCGCCGGGGAGCTGTTTTTT.

This clonotype was detected a few times. This chain uses TRBV14 with TRBJ2-3; 11 bases line up with TRBD1. CDR1 and CDR2 from the germline V gene are SGHDN and FVKESK. J lost 8 bases, V lost 6 bases, and 10 bases had no gene match. The CDR3 extends over 15 amino acids. Here the CDR3 DNA reads TGTGCCAGCAGGAACGGACAGGGGGCTATGGCTACGCAGTATTTT. It is translated as CASRNGQGAMATQYF. Filled out from reference TRBV14 and TRBJ2-3, the complete variable domain reads EAGVTQFPSHSVIEKGQTVTLRCDPISGHDNLYWYRRVMGKEIKFLLHFVKESKQDESGMPNNRFLAERTGGTYSTLKVQPAELEDSGVYFCASRNGQGAMATQYFGPGTRLTVL.

This clonotype showed up many times. This chain joins TRBV28 and TRBJ2-1; perhaps TRBD2 as D (5 bases). V lost 5 bases and J lost 6, with 20 bases in between. In germline, CDR1 is MDHEN, CDR2 SYDVKM. CDR3 length: 16 amino acids. The CDR3 region has the DNA TGTGCCAGCAGTCCTCCAGGTAGCGTGAACTTCAATGAGCAGTTCTTC. This codes for CASSPPGSVNFNEQFF.

This clonotype occurred many times. This chain joins TRBV6-5 and TRBJ2-1; the D gene is possibly TRBD2 (5 bases). This CDR3 is 12 amino acids long. The V and J ends lost 6 bases and 10 bases respectively, with 13 bases between them. Germline V gene sequence: CDR1 MNHEY, CDR2 SVGAGI. CDR3 nucleotide sequence: TGTGCCAGCAGGGAGGCAGGAGGAGAGCAGTTCTTC. It translates to CASREAGGEQFF.

This clonotype has more than one count but fewer than ten. The chain joins TRBV29-1 to TRBJ1-1; D not resolved. Germline-derived CDR1 and CDR2 are SQVTM and ANQGSEA. CDR3 length: 14 residues. Trimming stripped 3 bases from V and 1 base from J, with 12 bases between. CDR3 nucleotides: TGCAGCGTTGAGCCCTCTATGACGAACACTGAAGCTTTCTTT. This gives the protein CSVEPSMTNTEAFF.

This clonotype was recorded at least ten times. V gene TRBV28 combines with J gene TRBJ2-2, with D unresolved. Trimming stripped 5 bases from V and 2 bases from J, with 12 bases between. Germline V gene sequence: CDR1 MDHEN, CDR2 SYDVKM. CDR3 length: 15 residues. CDR3 in DNA: TGTGCCAGCAGTCCCCGGTCCTTTAACACCGGGGAGCTGTTTTTT. Amino acid sequence: CASSPRSFNTGELFF.

This clonotype was counted ten times or more. The rearrangement links TRBV5-1 to TRBJ2-5, with a possible D match to TRBD1 (5 bases). V was cut by 0 bases and J by 5 bases, with 11 bases left in between. This CDR3 region has 14 residues. CDR1 SGHRS and CDR2 YFSETQ come from the germline V gene. The CDR3 loop reads CASSLGRAGETQYF. The CDR3 nucleotides are TGCGCCAGCAGCTTGGGCAGGGCCGGGGAGACCCAGTACTTC.

This clonotype occurred many times. The rearrangement links TRBV9 to TRBJ1-5; maybe TRBD1 (5 bases). Germline CDR1 is SGDLS and CDR2 is YYNGEE. V lost 3 bases and J 3 bases, leaving 10 bases between the germline ends. CDR3 length: 14 amino acids. In nucleotides, the CDR3 is TGTGCCAGCAGCGCCGACAGTTTCAATCAGCCCCAGCATTTT. This codes for CASSADSFNQPQHF.

This clonotype has ten or more counts. The rearrangement links TRBV4-2 to TRBJ2-3; 10 bases are shared with TRBD2. Germline values: CDR1 LGHNA, CDR2 YNFKEQ. The CDR3 is made up of 17 amino acids. J was trimmed by 2 bases and V by 0 bases; bases with no gene match: 5. CDR3: CASSQDRLAGVTDTQYF. The CDR3 DNA follows: TGTGCCAGCAGCCAAGATCGGCTAGCGGGGGTCACAGATACGCAGTATTTT.

This clonotype was seen at least ten times. This rearrangement joins TRBV6-5 to TRBJ2-3; TRBD1 matches at 7 bases. Germline CDR1 reads MNHEY; CDR2 reads SVGAGI. The CDR3 runs to 15 residues. Trimming took 5 bases from V and 3 from J; bases not matched to a gene: 8. The CDR3 DNA sequence: TGTGCCAGCAGTACAGGGACAGCAAGAACAGATACGCAGTATTTT. This gives the protein CASSTGTARTDTQYF.

This clonotype was observed at least ten times. The chain employs TRBV5-1 and TRBJ2-3; the match to TRBD2 covers 10 bases. V lost 0 bases, J lost 1 base, and 2 bases stayed unmatched. CDR1 SGHRS and CDR2 YFSETQ come from the germline V gene. CDR3 length equals 16 residues. The CDR3 loop reads CASSLAGTSGTDTQYF. CDR3 bases: TGCGCCAGCAGCTTGGCAGGGACTAGCGGCACAGATACGCAGTATTTT.

This clonotype is medium-sized. CDR3 nucleotides: TGTGCCATCAGCAAGTCCCGGGACAGGGGGTTAGACGAAAAACTGTTTTTT. The encoded protein is CAISKSRDRGLDEKLFF. The chain recombines TRBV10-3 with TRBJ1-4; TRBD1 aligns across 11 bases. V lost 6 bases, J lost 8 bases, and 14 bases stayed unmatched. CDR1 is ENHRY, CDR2 SYGVKD, per germline. This CDR3 has 17 amino acids.

This clonotype was recorded many times. V usage is TRBV14 and J usage is TRBJ2-3, with D perhaps assigned TRBD1 or TRBD2 (7 bases each). The CDR3 totals 17 residues. CDR1 and CDR2 from the germline V gene are SGHDN and FVKESK. Trimming left V 4 bases short and J 2 bases short, with 19 bases between. In DNA form, the CDR3 reads TGTGCCAGCAGCCGACAACAGGGGAGGGTCCACACAGATACGCAGTATTTT. This encodes CASSRQQGRVHTDTQYF.

This clonotype was counted a few times. This chain connects TRBV4-3 to TRBJ2-3; 14 nucleotides align to TRBD2. V shed 2 bases, J shed 6 bases, and the junction held 7 bases outside the gene matches. CDR1 and CDR2 from the germline V gene are LGHNA and YSLEER. CDR3 length: 17 residues. The CDR3 DNA reads as TGCGCCAGCAGCCAAATGCGGGGACTAGCGGGGGACGATACGCAGTATTTT. Its translation: CASSQMRGLAGDDTQYF.

The rearrangement uses TRBV29-1 and TRBJ2-3; TRBD1 might be the D (5 bases). Per the germline V gene, CDR1 is SQVTM and CDR2 is ANQGSEA. The CDR3 loop spans 13 amino acids. The CDR3 sequence: CSVTESSTDTQYF. For the CDR3, the DNA is TGCAGTGTGACAGAGTCTAGCACAGATACGCAGTATTTT.

The chain recombines TRBV4-3 with TRBJ1-4; D remains unclear. CDR1 is LGHNA and CDR2 is YSLEER in the germline V gene. The CDR3 spans 16 residues. V was shortened by 0 bases and J by 0 bases, with 8 bases between the two germline ends. The CDR3 spells CASSQDGRATNEKLFF. The CDR3 DNA follows: TGCGCCAGCAGCCAAGACGGTCGCGCAACTAATGAAAAACTGTTTTTT.

V gene TRBV3-1 combines with J gene TRBJ2-5; TRBD1 might be the D (5 bases). V was pared by 7 bases and J by 4 bases, with 13 bases between. The CDR3 sequence is 13 residues long. Per the germline V gene, CDR1 is LGHDT and CDR2 is YNNKEL (reference sequence). This chain's CDR3 is CASNRGTRETQYF. The CDR3 nucleotides read TGTGCCAGCAATAGGGGAACTCGAGAGACCCAGTACTTC.

This clonotype was seen repeatedly, ten times or more. The V and J genes are TRBV7-8 and TRBJ2-1, with D perhaps TRBD1 or TRBD2 (5 bases each). Between the trimmed V and J ends, which lost 5 bases and 3 bases, there was a span of 11 bases. Germline V gene lookup returns CDR1 SGHVS and CDR2 FQNEAQ. The CDR3 totals 14 residues. The CDR3 nucleotides are TGTGCCAGCAGCGTAGGGACCTACTACAATGAGCAGTTCTTC. It is translated as CASSVGTYYNEQFF.

This clonotype was seen many times. The chain employs TRBV5-1 and TRBJ2-2; TRBD2 might be the D (5 bases). Trimming took off 1 base at V and 4 bases at J, with 8 bases between the two ends. The CDR3 has 14 amino acids. CDR1 is SGHRS and CDR2 is YFSETQ in the germline V gene. The CDR3 DNA sequence: TGCGCCAGCAGCTTGACGGGAAGCACCGGGGAGCTGTTTTTT. Protein product: CASSLTGSTGELFF. The full variable domain, with the rest looked up from reference TRBV5-1 and TRBJ2-2, is KAGVTQTPRYLIKTRGQQVTLSCSPISGHRSVSWYQQTPGQGLQFLFEYFSETQRNKGNFPGRFSGRQFSNSRSEMNVSTLELGDSALYLCASSLTGSTGELFFGEGSRLTVL.